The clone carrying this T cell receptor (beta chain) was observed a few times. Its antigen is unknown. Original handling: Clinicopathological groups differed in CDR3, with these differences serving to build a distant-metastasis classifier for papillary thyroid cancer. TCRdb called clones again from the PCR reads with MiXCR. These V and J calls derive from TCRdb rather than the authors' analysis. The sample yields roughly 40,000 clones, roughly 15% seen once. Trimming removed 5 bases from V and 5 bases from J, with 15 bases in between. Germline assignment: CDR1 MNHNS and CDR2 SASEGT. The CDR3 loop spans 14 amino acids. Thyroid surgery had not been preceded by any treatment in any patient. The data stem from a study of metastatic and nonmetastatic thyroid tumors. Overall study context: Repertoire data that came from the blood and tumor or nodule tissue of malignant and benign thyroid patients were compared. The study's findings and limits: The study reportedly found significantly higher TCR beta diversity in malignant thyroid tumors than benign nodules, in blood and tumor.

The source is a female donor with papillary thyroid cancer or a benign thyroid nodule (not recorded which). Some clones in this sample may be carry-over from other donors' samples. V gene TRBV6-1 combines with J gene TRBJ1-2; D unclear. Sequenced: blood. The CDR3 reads CASSLDDTVYGYTF. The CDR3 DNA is TGTGCCAGCAGTCTCGACGATACAGTTTATGGCTACACCTTC.